The next 6 T cell receptor beta chains were all read from a single sample in a study of CD8 T cells in ankylosing spondylitis. TCRdb re-derived calls from the 5' RACE reads in MiXCR, one entry per CDR3 protein. Of under 130,000 distinct CDR3 sequences in the sample, about 24% were seen once. Sequences were obtained from synovial fluid, either unsorted or a sorted T cell fraction (not recorded which). These receptors came from a male donor with ankylosing spondylitis.

The chain joins TRBV5-1 to TRBJ2-1, with 8 bases matching TRBD2. The CDR3 spans 16 residues. With 3 bases clipped from V and 5 bases from J, the junction kept 10 bases outside the gene matches. From germline, CDR1 is SGHRS and CDR2 YFSETQ. The CDR3 DNA reads TGCGCCAGCAGCTGGCAGGGGTTAGCGGGAAACAATGAGCAGTTCTTC. Its translation: CASSWQGLAGNNEQFF.

The chain recombines TRBV10-3 with TRBJ2-5; D possibly corresponds to TRBD1 (6 bases). Trimming stripped 0 bases from V and 2 bases from J, with 10 bases between. CDR1 is ENHRY, CDR2 SYGVKD, per germline. This CDR3 contains 15 residues. The CDR3 sequence: CAISESKGTQETQYF. The CDR3, as DNA: TGTGCCATCAGTGAGTCGAAGGGGACACAAGAGACCCAGTACTTC.

The V and J genes are TRBV5-1 and TRBJ2-1; the match to TRBD1 covers 9 bases. Germline assignment: CDR1 SGHRS and CDR2 YFSETQ. The CDR3 covers 15 residues. V trimming: 3 bases; J trimming: 5 bases; junction bases outside the gene matches: 6. The CDR3 nucleotides read TGCGCCAGCAGCTCCATTGGGACAGGGAACAATGAGCAGTTCTTC. Its translation: CASSSIGTGNNEQFF.

The chain couples TRBV7-9 to TRBJ2-1, with 10 positions matching TRBD2. The CDR3 sequence is 14 residues long. Germline CDR1 and CDR2: SEHNR and FQNEAQ (reference sequence). Losses at the gene ends were 10 bases for V and 4 bases for J; bases not matched to a gene: 7. As DNA, the CDR3 is TGTGCCAAATCTAGCGGGAGAGATTACAATGAGCAGTTCTTC. Encoded protein: CAKSSGRDYNEQFF.

This clonotype was found a few times. The chain couples TRBV5-6 to TRBJ1-5; 7 nucleotides match TRBD1. CDR3 length: 15 residues. V was clipped by 1 base and J by 7 bases; unmatched bases: 8. Per germline, CDR1 SGHDT and CDR2 YYEEEE. The CDR3, as DNA: TGTGCCAGCAGCTTGTGGGGGACAGTAAGGCAGCCCCAGCATTTT. Translation gives CASSLWGTVRQPQHF.

In its sample, this clonotype was seen a few times. The chain employs TRBV5-1 and TRBJ2-7; 7 nucleotides agree with TRBD2. V lost 4 bases to trimming and J lost 6 bases; unmatched junction nucleotides: 7. The CDR3 totals 13 residues. Germline values: CDR1 SGHRS, CDR2 YFSETQ. CDR3 in DNA: TGCGCCAGCAGCCCTGGGGAGGGGCTCGAGCAGTACTTC. Its protein is CASSPGEGLEQYF. The variable domain in full, with the rest retrieved from reference TRBV5-1 and TRBJ2-7, is KAGVTQTPRYLIKTRGQQVTLSCSPISGHRSVSWYQQTPGQGLQFLFEYFSETQRNKGNFPGRFSGRQFSNSRSEMNVSTLELGDSALYLCASSPGEGLEQYFGPGTRLTVT.